This is a list of T cell receptor beta chains from one sample in a study of T cells in Graves' hyperthyroidism and ophthalmopathy. From the multiplex PCR reads, TCRdb called clonotypes with MiXCR, one entry per CDR3 protein. This sample has 300,000 to 400,000 distinct CDR3 sequences, with approximately 22% found just once. The source material was blood. The source is a woman in her 50s with Graves' hyperthyroidism. CDR3s include the opening cysteine and the closing phenylalanine or tryptophan. D genes are given only for firm matches. The listing skips clone size in some rows; elsewhere it reads once, few, many or a size class.

TRBJ2-5,TRBV19,.,.,TGTGCCAGTAGTATACAGGCGAGCGGAGAGACCCAGTACTTC,CASSIQASGETQYF
TRBJ1-4,TRBV4-1,.,many,TGCGCCAGCAGCCCGAGGAGTGGTGAAAAACTGTTTTTT,CASSPRSGEKLFF
TRBJ2-4,TRBV5-5,.,.,TGTGCCAGCAGCCCCGGGGCAGGCGGCAAAAACATTCAGTACTTC,CASSPGAGGKNIQYF
TRBJ2-5,TRBV6-1,TRBD2,many,TGTGCCAGCACCGGGGGACTAGCGGGAGAAGAGACCCAGTACTTC,CASTGGLAGEETQYF
TRBJ2-3,TRBV25-1,TRBD2,few,TGTGCCAGCAGTCCCCTCCTGGGAGGGGGCACAGATACGCAGTATTTT,CASSPLLGGGTDTQYF
TRBJ2-7,TRBV29-1,.,many,TGCAGCGTTGTGGAGGTTCCCTACGAGCAGTACTTC,CSVVEVPYEQYF
TRBJ2-5,TRBV29-1,TRBD2,.,TGCAGCGTTGAATCGGGACTAGCGGAAGAGACCCAGTACTTC,CSVESGLAEETQYF
TRBJ2-5,TRBV6-1,.,many,TGTGCCAGCAGGGACTTCCAAGAGACCCAGTACTTC,CASRDFQETQYF
TRBJ2-3,TRBV27,TRBD2,many,TGTGCCAGCAGTCTACTAGCGTCTAAAGATACGCAGTATTTT,CASSLLASKDTQYF
TRBJ2-5,TRBV10-3,.,.,TGTGCCTCCGGGGTGGGGGTGCAAGAGACCCAGTACTTC,CASGVGVQETQYF
TRBJ2-7,TRBV20-1,TRBD2,.,TGCAGTGCTAGGGACCTGGCGGGGGGTACCTACGAGCAGTACTTC,CSARDLAGGTYEQYF
TRBJ2-1,TRBV3-1,.,.,TGTGCCAGCAGCCAAGACGGGGTCCCCTCCTACAATGAGCAGTTCTTC,CASSQDGVPSYNEQFF
TRBJ2-1,TRBV7-3,TRBD2,many,TGTGCCAGCAGCGCTAGCGGTAATGAGCAGTTCTTC,CASSASGNEQFF
TRBJ2-7,TRBV28,.,once,TGTGCCAGCAGGGGGCGGCAGGGATACCCCTACGAGCAGTACTTC,CASRGRQGYPYEQYF
TRBJ2-7,TRBV12-3/TRBV12-4,.,.,TGTGCCAGCAGTTTTTTTGCAGGGTGGCACGAGCAGTACTTC,CASSFFAGWHEQYF
TRBJ2-1,TRBV11-2,.,many,TGTGCCAGCAGCTCAGAGATATACAATGAGCAGTTCTTC,CASSSEIYNEQFF
TRBJ2-7,TRBV28,TRBD2,many,TGTGCCAGCAGTCCCATGACTAGCGGGAGGCCCTACGAGCAGTACTTC,CASSPMTSGRPYEQYF
TRBJ2-7,TRBV6-2/TRBV6-3,.,.,TGTGCCACTCAGAACTACGAGCAGTACTTC,CATQNYEQYF
TRBJ2-1,TRBV12-3/TRBV12-4,.,many,TGTGCCAGCAGTTTAGGTCAGGCGCCCTACAATGAGCAGTTCTTC,CASSLGQAPYNEQFF
TRBJ2-3,TRBV11-2,TRBD2,few,TGTGCCAGCAGCTTCGCCAGGGGGACTAGCGGGAGAGGTGGTACAGATACGCAGTATTTT,CASSFARGTSGRGGTDTQYF
TRBJ2-1,TRBV7-8,TRBD2,few,TGTGCCAGCAGCTTGGGACTAGCGGGGGGGATAAAATATAACAATGAGCAGTTCTTC,CASSLGLAGGIKYNNEQFF
TRBJ1-2,TRBV6-1,TRBD1,many,TGTGCCAGCACGAGGGACAGTAACTATGGCTACACCTTC,CASTRDSNYGYTF
TRBJ1-1,TRBV20-1,TRBD1,many,TGCAGTGCTAGAGACAGGGGGACCACTGAAGCTTTCTTT,CSARDRGTTEAFF
TRBJ2-3,TRBV19,.,.,TGTGCCAGTAGTATTCGGGAGCTTTCCACAGATACGCAGTATTTT,CASSIRELSTDTQYF
TRBJ2-7,TRBV5-1,TRBD2,.,TGCGCCAGCAGCAACGGACTAGCGGGACCATACGAGCAGTACTTC,CASSNGLAGPYEQYF
TRBJ2-5,TRBV5-1,.,many,TGCGCCAGCAGCTTGAAGGGTCCACAAGAGACCCAGTACTTC,CASSLKGPQETQYF
TRBJ2-3,TRBV6-1,.,many,TGTGCCAGCAGTCCTAGGGGATATACGCAGTATTTT,CASSPRGYTQYF
TRBJ2-7,TRBV18,.,many,TGTGCCAGCTCACTAACACCGACCGGGGAGCAGTACTTC,CASSLTPTGEQYF
TRBJ1-5,TRBV12-3/TRBV12-4,.,many,TGTGCCAGCAGTTTCGGTCCCCAATCAGGCAGCAATCAGCCCCAGCATTTT,CASSFGPQSGSNQPQHF
TRBJ1-2,TRBV6-8,.,.,TGTGCCAGCAGTTATGGGACTAACTATGGCTACACCTTC,CASSYGTNYGYTF
TRBJ2-4,TRBV28,.,many,TGTGCCAGCTCAACCTTGGGGGCTGCCAAAAACATTCAGTACTTC,CASSTLGAAKNIQYF
TRBJ2-1,TRBV20-1,.,many,TGCAGTGCTAGTTCATCGGCACTAGTAAGCAATGAGCAGTTCTTC,CSASSSALVSNEQFF
TRBJ1-3,TRBV6-9,.,.,TGTGCCAGCAGTTCCAACAGGATATCCTCTGGAAACACCATATATTTT,CASSSNRISSGNTIYF
TRBJ2-7,TRBV2,TRBD1,.,TGTGCCAGCAGTCCTTCCGACAGGGGGAACGAGCAGTACTTC,CASSPSDRGNEQYF
TRBJ2-1,TRBV5-1,TRBD2,many,TGCGCCAGCAGCTCAGCGGGAGGGCCTAATGAGCAGTTCTTC,CASSSAGGPNEQFF
TRBJ2-7,TRBV30,TRBD1,many,TGTGCCTGGAGTGTTGGGACAGGGGGGCGTGAGCAGTACTTC,CAWSVGTGGREQYF